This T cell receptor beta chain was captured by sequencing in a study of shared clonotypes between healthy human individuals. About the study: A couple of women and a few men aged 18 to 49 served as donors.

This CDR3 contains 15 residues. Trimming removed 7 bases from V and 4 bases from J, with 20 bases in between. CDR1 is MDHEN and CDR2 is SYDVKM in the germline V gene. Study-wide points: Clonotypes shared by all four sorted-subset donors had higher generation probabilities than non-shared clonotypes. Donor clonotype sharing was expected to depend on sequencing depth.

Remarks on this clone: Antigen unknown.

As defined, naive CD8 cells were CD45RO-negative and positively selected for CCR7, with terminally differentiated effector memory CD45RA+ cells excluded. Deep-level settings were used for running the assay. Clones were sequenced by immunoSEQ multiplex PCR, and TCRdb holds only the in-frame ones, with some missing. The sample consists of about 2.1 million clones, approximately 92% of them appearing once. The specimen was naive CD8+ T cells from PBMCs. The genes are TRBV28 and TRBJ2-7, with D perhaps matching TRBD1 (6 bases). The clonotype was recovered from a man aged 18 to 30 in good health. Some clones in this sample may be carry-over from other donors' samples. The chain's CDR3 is CASTQRGGHRYEQYF. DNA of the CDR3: TGTGCCAGCACCCAAAGAGGGGGACACAGATACGAGCAGTACTTC.